These 4 T cell receptor beta chains originate from one sample sequenced in a study of T cells in Graves' hyperthyroidism and ophthalmopathy. TCR beta CDR3 regions were amplified from RNA. The HTBI primer set drove a first-round RT-PCR of the TCR CDR3. TCRdb processed the multiplex PCR reads anew with MiXCR; each CDR3 protein has one entry. In the table there are about 250,000 distinct CDR3 sequences, approximately 23% of which are singletons. Sequenced input: blood. The receptor source for this set is a woman between 35 and 50 years old with Graves' ophthalmopathy.

Many counts were recorded for this clonotype. This rearrangement joins TRBV6-5 to TRBJ2-7, with 13 bases aligning to TRBD2. The CDR3 runs to 15 residues. V shed 6 bases and J 2 bases; nucleotides not matched to a gene: 4. Per the germline V gene, CDR1 is MNHEY and CDR2 is SVGAGI. The CDR3 is CASSQGTSGTYEQYF. The CDR3 DNA is TGTGCCAGCAGCCAGGGGACTAGCGGGACCTACGAGCAGTACTTC.

This clonotype was recorded many times. The gene calls are TRBV28 and TRBJ2-3; 7 bases line up with TRBD2. CDR1 is MDHEN, CDR2 SYDVKM, per germline. Germline trimming cut 4 bases from V and 2 bases from J; bases unmatched to any gene: 15. The CDR3 is made up of 18 amino acids. This CDR3 reads CASSSGWAGAYDTDTQYF. Here the CDR3 DNA reads TGTGCCAGCAGTTCGGGCTGGGCGGGAGCCTATGACACAGATACGCAGTATTTT.

The table lists this clonotype with many counts. The genes are TRBV28 and TRBJ1-2, with 9 bases matching TRBD1. The ends lost 4 bases at V and 14 bases at J; junction bases unmatched: 14. The CDR3 has 14 residues. In germline, CDR1 is MDHEN, CDR2 SYDVKM. The CDR3 DNA is TGTGCCAGCAGTTCGGGACAGGGCGGCCCGTTGTTGACCTTC. It translates to CASSSGQGGPLLTF.

This clonotype was detected ten times or more. The chain carries TRBV4-1 and TRBJ1-2, with TRBD1 matching over 7 bases. The germline CDR1 and CDR2 sequences are MGHRA and YSYEKL. V was clipped by 0 bases and J by 7 bases; unmatched bases: 8. CDR3 size: 15 residues. CDR3: CASSQDEGASGGYTF. The DNA of the CDR3 is TGCGCCAGCAGCCAAGATGAGGGGGCTTCCGGTGGCTACACCTTC.